A single sample gave rise to the 23 T cell receptor beta chains below, sequenced in a study of cytomegalovirus exposure and HLA in healthy donors. The study ran its PCR with 60 Vbeta and 13 Jbeta primers. Method: immunoSEQ multiplex PCR; TCRdb's copy keeps in-frame clones and lacks some. The sample carries 140,000 to 150,000 clones, roughly three quarters recorded once. Input material: PBMCs. Receptors were obtained from a woman aged 40 to 55 in good health and CMV-seronegative.

The DNA for the CDR3 is TGTGCCAGCAGCTCGCACCGGGACAGGGGGCTTTTGAACTATGGCTACACCTTC. Protein: CASSSHRDRGLLNYGYTF. The chain joins TRBV7-8 to TRBJ1-2; 12 nucleotides agree with TRBD1. The CDR3 length is 18 residues. The junction had 11 bases not matched to a gene; V was cut back by 4 bases and J by 2 bases. From germline, CDR1 is SGHVS and CDR2 FQNEAQ.

The chain employs TRBV6-6 and TRBJ2-2, with 9 bases lining up with TRBD2. This CDR3 is built from 15 residues. Germline V gene data show CDR1 as MNHNY and CDR2 as SVGAGI (reference sequence). J gave up 6 bases and V 7 bases, and 9 bases lay outside the gene matches. The CDR3 DNA reads TGTGCCAGCAACCCGGTCGGCGGGAGGGCCGGGGAGCTGTTTTTT. Translation: CASNPVGGRAGELFF.

This chain joins TRBV2 and TRBJ1-2; maybe TRBD1 (6 bases). Germline V gene data show CDR1 as SNHLY and CDR2 as FYNNEI. The V and J ends lost 6 bases and 4 bases respectively, with 15 bases between them. The CDR3 has 14 residues. The CDR3 loop is CASSELQGVYGYTF. CDR3 in DNA: TGTGCCAGCAGCGAACTACAGGGTGTCTATGGCTACACCTTC.

The chain joins TRBV7-9 to TRBJ2-7; TRBD1 agrees at 9 bases. Germline loops: CDR1 SEHNR, CDR2 FQNEAQ (reference sequence). V was clipped by 5 bases and J by 5 bases; unmatched bases: 4. The CDR3 spans 13 residues. CDR3 loop: CASSQDRGHEQYF. The CDR3 DNA sequence: TGTGCCAGCAGCCAGGACAGGGGTCACGAGCAGTACTTC.

This clone has just a few counts. The chain links TRBV5-1 to TRBJ1-1, with D possibly matching TRBD1 (6 bases). This CDR3 region has 14 residues. CDR1 SGHRS and CDR2 YFSETQ come from the germline V gene. V was trimmed by 4 bases and J by 0 bases, leaving 10 bases between them. The CDR3 loop is CASSLRQVNTEAFF. DNA of the CDR3: TGCGCCAGCAGCCTAAGACAGGTGAACACTGAAGCTTTCTTT.

This clone appeared a few times. V usage is TRBV5-1 and J usage is TRBJ1-5; D unclear. This CDR3 has 21 residues. Trimming took 7 bases from V and 9 from J, leaving 41 bases between them. Looked up from germline, CDR1 is SGHRS and CDR2 is YFSETQ. For the CDR3, the DNA is TGCGCCAGCTTAATCTTGGGCCAGCAGCTTGGCGAGGGCGGCGAACGAGGGCCCCAGCATTTT. Amino acids: CASLILGQQLGEGGERGPQHF.

The rearrangement joins TRBV28 to TRBJ1-2; D possibly corresponds to TRBD1 (6 bases). The ends were cut back, 5 bases at V and 4 bases at J, with 20 bases in the middle. Germline lookup yields CDR1 MDHEN and CDR2 SYDVKM. This CDR3 has 16 residues. The CDR3 protein is CASSKAGTWYSYGYTF. DNA of the CDR3: TGTGCCAGCAGTAAAGCCGGGACATGGTATAGCTATGGCTACACCTTC.

Concerning this clone: A read error may produce the germline difference seen at one junction end. The CDR3 bases are TGTGCCAGCAGCTTAGATCTTCACGGGAGGGACATTGGTTTT. Translated: CASSLDLHGRDIGF. The chain is built from TRBV11-2 and TRBJ2-3; 8 positions match TRBD2. Germline V gene sequence: CDR1 SGHAT, CDR2 FQNNGV. CDR3 length: 14 residues.

The chain employs TRBV6-5 and TRBJ2-6; 10 nucleotides agree with TRBD1. Germline loops: CDR1 MNHEY, CDR2 SVGAGI. V was clipped by 7 bases and J by 4 bases; unmatched bases: 4. The CDR3 extends over 15 amino acids. CDR3 in DNA: TGTGCCAGCAAGACAGGGGGCACGGGGGCCAACGTCCTGACTTTC. It yields the protein CASKTGGTGANVLTF.

In this sample, this clone turned up once. Germline is not matched at one junction end, which may reflect a read error. This chain uses TRBV2 with TRBJ1-2; a possible D gene is TRBD1 (5 bases). The CDR3 runs 13 residues. Looked up from germline, CDR1 is SNHLY and CDR2 is FYNNEI. CDR3 coding DNA: TGTGCCAGCAGCCCCGAGGGAGGGTTAGGGGCATCCTTC. This translates into CASSPEGGLGASF.

This chain joins TRBV5-1 and TRBJ2-7; maybe TRBD1 (5 bases). The V and J ends lost 2 bases and 3 bases respectively, with 12 bases between them. The germline gives CDR1 SGHRS, CDR2 YFSETQ. The CDR3 length is 14 residues. The CDR3 bases are TGCGCCAGCAGCTTTTTGGACATGAGCTACGAGCAGTACTTC. Amino acid sequence: CASSFLDMSYEQYF.

There are a few counts of this clone. The rearrangement uses TRBV18 and TRBJ1-3; possible D gene TRBD1, 5 bases. The germline gives CDR1 KGHSH, CDR2 LQKENI. Trimming took 1 base from V and 2 from J, leaving 9 bases between them. The CDR3 consists of 15 residues. DNA for the CDR3: TGTGCCAGCTCACCACGAGACAGAGCTGGAAACACCATATATTTT. Protein product: CASSPRDRAGNTIYF.

This sequence joins TRBV4-1 and TRBJ2-1; D is ambiguous. V was clipped by 6 bases and J by 6 bases, with 12 bases between them. Germline V gene sequence: CDR1 MGHRA, CDR2 YSYEKL. There are 13 residues in the CDR3. The CDR3 here is CASRPRLSNEQFF. The CDR3 DNA reads as TGCGCCAGCAGGCCACGCCTTAGCAATGAGCAGTTCTTC.

The J gene is TRBJ2-7, the V gene TRBV29-1; 9 positions match TRBD1. The CDR3 is 14 residues long. The germline CDR1 and CDR2 sequences are SQVTM and ANQGSEA. V lost 6 bases to trimming and J lost 5 bases; unmatched junction nucleotides: 11. The CDR3 loop is CSVESRDRDHEQYF. The CDR3 coding sequence is TGCAGCGTCGAGAGCCGGGACAGGGACCACGAGCAGTACTTC.

The rearrangement links TRBV5-1 to TRBJ2-7; D unresolved. The CDR3 has 12 residues. Between the trimmed V and J ends, which lost 5 bases and 3 bases, there was a span of 9 bases. The germline V gene encodes CDR1 SGHRS and CDR2 YFSETQ. CDR3 DNA sequence: TGCGCCAGCAGTCGCAGTCACTACGAGCAGTACTTC. The encoded protein is CASSRSHYEQYF.

This chain uses TRBV6-1 with TRBJ2-3; 10 nucleotides line up with TRBD1. V gave up 4 bases and J gave up 4 bases; unmatched junction bases: 5. The germline CDR1 and CDR2 sequences are MNHNS and SASEGT. The CDR3 is 15 amino acids. The CDR3 loop reads CASSGDRGSADTQYF. The CDR3 DNA reads as TGTGCCAGCAGTGGGGACAGGGGAAGCGCAGATACGCAGTATTTT.

This chain connects TRBV5-4 to TRBJ2-1, with 9 bases that match TRBD2. After removal of 0 bases from V and 9 bases from J, the junction contained 10 bases not matched to a gene. This CDR3 has 16 residues. Germline lookup yields CDR1 SGHNT and CDR2 YYREEE (reference sequence). DNA for the CDR3: TGTGCCAGCAGCTTGGAGGGGCGGGGGGGCCATAGTGAGCAGTTCTTC. Amino acids: CASSLEGRGGHSEQFF.

CDR3 loop: CASSPGLAGYNEQFF. CDR3 DNA sequence: TGCGCCAGCAGCCCGGGGCTAGCGGGGTACAATGAGCAGTTCTTC. The gene calls are TRBV5-1 and TRBJ2-1, with TRBD2 matching over 9 bases. Germline trimming cut 4 bases from V and 4 bases from J; bases unmatched to any gene: 6. Germline CDR1 reads SGHRS; CDR2 reads YFSETQ. This CDR3 is 15 amino acids long.

V is TRBV10-3 and J is TRBJ2-1; 10 positions agree with TRBD1. This CDR3 has 15 residues. Trimming at V came to 7 bases and at J to 2 bases, leaving 5 bases not matched to a gene. Germline CDR1 and CDR2: ENHRY and SYGVKD. The CDR3 protein is CAIMGQGKAYNEQFF. In DNA, the CDR3 is TGTGCCATCATGGGACAGGGGAAAGCCTACAATGAGCAGTTCTTC.

This chain connects TRBV15 to TRBJ1-2; 12 bases line up with TRBD1. CDR1 is LNHNV, CDR2 YYDKDF, per germline (reference sequence). V was clipped by 0 bases and J by 8 bases; unmatched bases: 13. This CDR3 has 18 residues. CDR3: CATSRDMVSGQGAQGYTF. In DNA, the CDR3 is TGTGCCACCAGCAGAGATATGGTTTCGGGACAGGGGGCGCAGGGCTACACCTTC.

V is TRBV4-1 and J is TRBJ1-5; 8 bases are shared with TRBD1. The CDR3 extends over 17 amino acids. V was clipped by 4 bases and J by 6 bases; unmatched bases: 14. Germline-derived CDR1 and CDR2 are MGHRA and YSYEKL. The CDR3 here is CASSPGAVRGQSQPQHF. The CDR3 DNA follows: TGCGCCAGCAGCCCGGGGGCGGTCAGGGGGCAAAGTCAGCCCCAGCATTTT.

This clone was seen a handful of times. The CDR3 reads CASSYSKVSILREAFF. The CDR3 nucleotides are TGTGCCAGCAGTTACTCGAAGGTCTCGATTCTCAGGGAAGCTTTCTTT. V usage is TRBV6-5 and J usage is TRBJ1-1, with D unresolved. Germline assignment: CDR1 MNHEY and CDR2 SVGAGI. V was cut by 0 bases and J by 8 bases, with 19 bases left in between. This CDR3 is built from 16 residues.

This clone was seen more than once but under ten times. A read error may produce the germline difference seen at one junction end. The chain is built from TRBV6-1 and TRBJ2-7; a weak D match, TRBD1 (6 bases). CDR3 size: 15 residues. Germline lookup yields CDR1 MNHNS and CDR2 SASEGT. The CDR3 DNA sequence: TGTGCCAGCATTGAATGGGACACGAAGGACTACGAGCAGTACTTC. It codes for CASIEWDTKDYEQYF.